These T cell receptor beta chains were read from a single sample in a study of identical twins. TCRdb reprocessed the 5' RACE reads with MiXCR, giving one entry per CDR3 protein. The sample lists over 500,000 distinct CDR3 sequences, roughly a fifth occurring once. These sequences were also reported in another study, on T cells expressing NK-cell markers.

The sample was CD4+ T cells sorted from blood. The receptors were gathered from a woman between 18 and 29 years old in good health. The CDR3 runs from the conserved cysteine through the conserved F or W. D genes are given only for firm matches. A row's size may be missing; if present it is once, few, many or a size class.

J: TRBJ2-3
V: TRBV5-1
size: few
D: NA
CDR3: CASSQTFNTDTQYF
DNA: TGCGCCAGCAGCCAGACCTTTAACACAGATACGCAGTATTTT

J: TRBJ2-3
V: TRBV4-1
size: few
D: NA
CDR3: CASSQGPLGFTGGSTDTQYF
DNA: TGCGCCAGCAGCCAAGGCCCTTTAGGGTTCACGGGGGGCAGCACAGATACGCAGTATTTT

J: TRBJ2-1
V: TRBV18
size: NA
D: TRBD2
CDR3: CASSPQKVAGVFEQFF
DNA: TGTGCCAGCTCACCACAGAAGGTAGCGGGAGTCTTTGAGCAGTTCTTC

J: TRBJ2-3
V: TRBV30
size: NA
D: TRBD2
CDR3: CAWSVGLRTDTQYF
DNA: TGTGCCTGGAGTGTGGGACTAAGGACAGATACGCAGTATTTT

J: TRBJ2-5
V: TRBV6-2/TRBV6-3
size: few
D: NA
CDR3: CASTKGDQETQYF
DNA: TGTGCCAGCACCAAGGGGGACCAAGAGACCCAGTACTTC

J: TRBJ2-7
V: TRBV20-1
size: NA
D: TRBD2
CDR3: CSARDPALAGSYEQYF
DNA: TGCAGTGCTAGAGATCCGGCGCTAGCGGGATCCTACGAGCAGTACTTC

J: TRBJ2-7
V: TRBV11-3
size: few
D: TRBD2
CDR3: CASSLGAGLAGDEQYF
DNA: TGTGCCAGCAGCTTAGGGGCGGGTCTAGCGGGGGACGAGCAGTACTTC

J: TRBJ2-5
V: TRBV20-1
size: few
D: TRBD2
CDR3: CSARGLAGKTQYF
DNA: TGCAGTGCTAGAGGTTTAGCGGGCAAGACCCAGTACTTC

J: TRBJ1-2
V: TRBV5-1
size: NA
D: NA
CDR3: CASTPGRRYGYTF
DNA: TGCGCCAGCACCCCGGGCAGGAGATATGGCTACACCTTC

J: TRBJ2-1
V: TRBV9
size: few
D: NA
CDR3: CASSVAARYNEQFF
DNA: TGTGCCAGCAGCGTAGCAGCGAGGTACAATGAGCAGTTCTTC

J: TRBJ1-2
V: TRBV19
size: NA
D: NA
CDR3: CASRGRGAYTF
DNA: TGTGCCAGTAGGGGCAGAGGTGCCTACACCTTC

J: TRBJ2-7
V: TRBV7-9
size: few
D: NA
CDR3: CASRRPGWSSEQYF
DNA: TGTGCCAGCAGGCGGCCCGGCTGGTCCTCCGAGCAGTACTTC

J: TRBJ1-4
V: TRBV12-3/TRBV12-4
size: few
D: TRBD1
CDR3: CASSLTGPFGGLFF
DNA: TGTGCCAGCAGCCTGACAGGGCCCTTCGGGGGACTGTTTTTT

J: TRBJ1-2
V: TRBV6-5
size: NA
D: NA
CDR3: CASSYKVFANYGYTF
DNA: TGTGCCAGCAGTTATAAGGTCTTTGCTAACTATGGCTACACCTTC

J: TRBJ1-1
V: TRBV7-6
size: NA
D: NA
CDR3: CASSHGEKAEAFF
DNA: TGTGCCAGCAGCCACGGGGAAAAGGCTGAAGCTTTCTTT

J: TRBJ2-1
V: TRBV7-7
size: NA
D: TRBD1
CDR3: CASSSHLRDRGLDEQFF
DNA: TGTGCCAGCAGCTCCCACCTACGGGACAGGGGATTAGATGAGCAGTTCTTC

J: TRBJ2-2
V: TRBV20-1
size: NA
D: NA
CDR3: CSARGYGTSNTGELFF
DNA: TGCAGTGCTAGAGGATACGGGACTTCGAACACCGGGGAGCTGTTTTTT

J: TRBJ1-5
V: TRBV20-1
size: few
D: NA
CDR3: CSAELGRSNQPQHF
DNA: TGCAGTGCGGAGCTTGGACGCTCAAATCAGCCCCAGCATTTT

J: TRBJ1-4
V: TRBV7-8
size: NA
D: NA
CDR3: CASSLFSGNEKLFF
DNA: TGTGCCAGCAGCTTATTCTCGGGGAATGAAAAACTGTTTTTT

J: TRBJ2-1
V: TRBV2
size: NA
D: TRBD2
CDR3: CATQGRGYNEQFF
DNA: TGTGCCACCCAAGGGCGGGGGTACAATGAGCAGTTCTTC

J: TRBJ2-1
V: TRBV20-1
size: NA
D: NA
CDR3: CSARFGGPGYNEQFF
DNA: TGCAGTGCTAGATTCGGGGGCCCGGGCTACAATGAGCAGTTCTTC

J: TRBJ2-3
V: TRBV4-2
size: NA
D: TRBD2
CDR3: CASSQGLSTSGVMYTQYF
DNA: TGTGCCAGCAGCCAAGGGTTGTCAACTAGCGGGGTCATGTATACGCAGTATTTT

J: TRBJ2-1
V: TRBV5-6
size: NA
D: TRBD1
CDR3: CASSPRGQEIYNEQFF
DNA: TGTGCCAGCAGCCCGCGGGGACAGGAAATTTACAATGAGCAGTTCTTC

J: TRBJ1-2
V: TRBV27
size: few
D: NA
CDR3: CASSQKGGLNYGYTF
DNA: TGTGCCAGCAGCCAAAAGGGGGGCCTGAACTATGGCTACACCTTC

J: TRBJ2-3
V: TRBV12-3/TRBV12-4
size: few
D: NA
CDR3: CASSLDWTLSF
DNA: TGTGCCAGCAGTTTAGACTGGACCCTCTCTTTT

J: TRBJ2-3
V: TRBV10-3
size: many
D: NA
CDR3: CAISESARADTQYF
DNA: TGTGCCATCAGTGAGAGCGCCCGAGCAGATACGCAGTATTTT

J: TRBJ1-2
V: TRBV15
size: NA
D: NA
CDR3: CATSRDRTPGAGYTF
DNA: TGTGCCACCAGCAGAGATCGGACGCCAGGGGCTGGCTACACCTTC

J: TRBJ2-7
V: TRBV4-3
size: many
D: TRBD2
CDR3: CASSQLAGGHEQYF
DNA: TGCGCCAGCAGCCAACTAGCGGGAGGACACGAGCAGTACTTC

J: TRBJ2-1
V: TRBV5-1
size: NA
D: TRBD2
CDR3: CASSLAPGGSGGDNEQFF
DNA: TGCGCCAGCAGCTTGGCCCCCGGGGGTAGCGGGGGCGACAATGAGCAGTTCTTC

J: TRBJ2-3
V: TRBV5-1
size: few
D: NA
CDR3: CASSQLQGATDTQYF
DNA: TGCGCCAGCAGTCAGCTACAGGGAGCGACAGATACGCAGTATTTT

J: TRBJ2-4
V: TRBV20-1
size: NA
D: NA
CDR3: CSARDRSAGIQYF
DNA: TGCAGTGCTAGAGATCGGTCAGCGGGCATTCAGTACTTC

J: TRBJ1-1
V: TRBV7-2
size: many
D: NA
CDR3: CASSLVNTEAFF
DNA: TGTGCCAGCAGTTTAGTGAACACTGAAGCTTTCTTT

J: TRBJ1-1
V: TRBV12-3/TRBV12-4
size: NA
D: NA
CDR3: CASSFTGNMEAFF
DNA: TGTGCCAGCAGTTTTACGGGTAACATGGAAGCTTTCTTT

J: TRBJ2-4
V: TRBV6-5
size: NA
D: NA
CDR3: CASSYSSPAKNIQYF
DNA: TGTGCCAGCAGTTACTCGTCACCGGCCAAAAACATTCAGTACTTC

J: TRBJ2-7
V: TRBV3-1
size: NA
D: NA
CDR3: CASSQDPRGTSEQYF
DNA: TGTGCCAGCAGCCAAGATCCCCGGGGGACGTCCGAGCAGTACTTC

J: TRBJ1-1
V: TRBV12-3/TRBV12-4
size: NA
D: NA
CDR3: CASSSSGTLNTEAFF
DNA: TGTGCCAGCAGTTCGTCCGGGACCTTGAACACTGAAGCTTTCTTT

J: TRBJ2-7
V: TRBV6-1
size: NA
D: TRBD1
CDR3: CASSAAGGRYEQYF
DNA: TGTGCCAGCAGCGCGGCAGGGGGTCGATACGAGCAGTACTTC

J: TRBJ2-6
V: TRBV6-5
size: NA
D: TRBD2
CDR3: CASSYSGLAASSGANVLTF
DNA: TGTGCCAGCAGTTATTCGGGACTAGCCGCCAGCTCTGGGGCCAACGTCCTGACTTTC

J: TRBJ1-4
V: TRBV12-3/TRBV12-4
size: few
D: TRBD1
CDR3: CASSWRTGDGEKLFF
DNA: TGTGCCAGCAGTTGGAGGACAGGGGATGGAGAAAAACTGTTTTTT

J: TRBJ2-5
V: TRBV10-3
size: NA
D: TRBD1
CDR3: CAISEGQGETQYF
DNA: TGTGCCATCAGTGAAGGACAGGGGGAGACCCAGTACTTC

J: TRBJ2-1
V: TRBV20-1
size: NA
D: TRBD2
CDR3: CSARDPSGRESYNEQFF
DNA: TGCAGTGCTAGAGATCCCAGCGGGAGAGAATCCTACAATGAGCAGTTCTTC

J: TRBJ1-1
V: TRBV6-1
size: few
D: NA
CDR3: CASRHDGPNTEAFF
DNA: TGTGCCAGCAGACACGACGGGCCGAACACTGAAGCTTTCTTT

J: TRBJ2-1
V: TRBV7-9
size: few
D: NA
CDR3: CASSLGALHSYNEQFF
DNA: TGTGCCAGCAGCTTAGGGGCGCTCCACTCCTACAATGAGCAGTTCTTC

J: TRBJ2-1
V: TRBV9
size: few
D: NA
CDR3: CASSSRNPPGEQFF
DNA: TGTGCCAGCAGCTCAAGAAACCCTCCTGGTGAGCAGTTCTTC

J: TRBJ1-1
V: TRBV18
size: NA
D: NA
CDR3: CASSPGQNEAFF
DNA: TGTGCCAGCTCACCCGGGCAGAATGAAGCTTTCTTT

J: TRBJ2-3
V: TRBV20-1
size: NA
D: NA
CDR3: CSARDATRDTQYF
DNA: TGCAGTGCTAGAGATGCTACTAGGGATACGCAGTATTTT

J: TRBJ1-5
V: TRBV18
size: NA
D: NA
CDR3: CASSTGSGGQPQHF
DNA: TGTGCCAGCTCAACGGGAAGCGGGGGGCAGCCCCAGCATTTT

J: TRBJ2-7
V: TRBV5-1
size: few
D: NA
CDR3: CASSGGLKSAEQYF
DNA: TGCGCCAGCAGCGGGGGACTCAAATCGGCCGAGCAGTACTTC